This TCR beta chain comes out of a study of cytomegalovirus exposure and HLA in healthy donors (dated by TCRdb to the late 2010s). For context, the study as a whole: According to an earlier analysis of a few hundred of the donors, about 179 million T cells yielded some 110 million unique TCR beta sequences and approximately 300 Gb of sequence data. Approximately 300 gigabases of sequencing data and 91 million or so unique TCR sequences made up an early release that covered 500 to 700 HLA-typed donors. The genetic ancestry cluster associated with self-reported Caucasian donors included 70% to 85% of the roughly 390 genotyped donors. The study aimed to test whether cataloging public T cell receptors could reveal signatures of past pathogen exposure. Using immunosequencing, the study profiled T cell repertoires from about 620 subjects and related those repertoires to cytomegalovirus serostatus. In addition to the first cohort of around 670 subjects, a separate validation cohort of 120 different subjects was used. To predict cytomegalovirus infection status, the study brought together high-throughput TCR immunosequencing, statistical association of individual TCRs with disease status, and machine learning. A later analysis re-examined previously published TCR beta repertoires from just over 650 donors and added high-resolution HLA genotyping to investigate patterns of TCR occurrence. The later analysis used no new phenotypic data to find candidate immune exposures, relying instead on TCR beta sequences and their occurrence across donors. In an earlier analysis of roughly 600 of the donors, high-throughput TCR beta sequencing was used to judge whether each TCR beta V gene segment behaved as functional or pseudogenic. Donor age, sex, ethnicity and CMV serostatus were collected together with the repertoire data. A later genetic analysis took genome-wide SNP genotypes for about 55% of the 666 donors and used that subset as a discovery cohort. All discovery cohort repertoires had been generated using a single sequencing platform. HLA typing covered class I and class II loci at four-digit resolution. Typing coverage varied by locus: about 620-630 donors for A, B, C, DRB1 and DQB1; roughly 500 for DQA1; more than 600 for DPA1; 450 to 480 for DPB1. Roughly five DR-DQ haplotypes were treated as single units for association and clustering because of strong linkage in the cohort. On average, 235,054 unique TCR beta nucleotide sequences were sequenced per donor among more than 350 genotyped donors of the cohort, with roughly 18% of those sequences being non-productive.

The cohort consisted of 666 healthy bone marrow donors. Cohort members were all nominally healthy when sampled, although unrecorded immune exposures were likely present. Of the 690 or so cohort members, some 270 had positive CMV serostatus and approximately 360 had negative CMV serostatus, and CMV serostatus was not recorded for the donor. Every donor gave a peripheral blood sample, and the peripheral blood mononuclear cells from that sample were used for TCR beta sequencing. The Qiagen DNeasy Blood Extraction Kit was used to extract genomic DNA from the blood cell samples. Sequences SGHVS (CDR1) and FNYEAQ (CDR2) are obtained from the germline V gene. Between the V and J ends, shortened by 1 base and 2 bases respectively, the junction contains 8 bases. From cysteine to phenylalanine, the CDR3 is 14 amino acids long. The read is trimmed to its CDR3 DNA, 42 bases read in frame from base 1. Points the paper makes about the study in general: When HLA alleles, especially DR and DQ, strongly co-occurred, attributing TCR associations to individual alleles was difficult. The authors suggested that the approach could potentially be generalized to other disease states and immunological phenotypes. Roughly uniform sequencing depth across donors was assumed in presence/absence analyses, although this assumption may not hold. In a later analysis, most CMV-associated TCR beta chains were found to appear HLA-restricted, with HLA associations seemingly driven largely by CMV exposure. Across donors, most TCR sequences were observed very rarely, whereas some public TCRs were present in many individuals. Because counts were too low, about 17 rarely observed V segments, including chromosome 9 orphons, were excluded from the earlier analysis of fewer than 650 of the donors. In a later analysis, TCR association rates were found to vary across HLA loci, with the most associated TCRs seen for DRB1 alleles and the fewest for HLA-C alleles. According to a later genetic analysis, donors in an Asian-associated ancestry cluster had fewer N-insertions in productive TCRs than the roughly 670-donor mean. In vitro tests confirmed that a few of the cytomegalovirus-associated TCR beta chains recognize cytomegalovirus antigens. In this cohort, only TCR beta chains were sequenced, and detectable features were limited by the absence of alpha or paired-chain data. The 87-base-pair reads could not distinguish some IMGT-functional V segments, including TRBV6-2 and TRBV6-3, so those segments were excluded. In the study, around 150 TCR beta chains were listed as associated with cytomegalovirus. A further reported finding was that TCR beta sequences accurately predicted the HLA-A and HLA-B alleles for most subjects in the first cohort. Broadly in line with IMGT annotations, most TCR beta V segments showed up in productive rearrangements about 87% or about 30% of the time in an earlier analysis of 450 to 600 of the donors. In a later analysis, several top co-occurrence clusters were reported to appear linked to parvovirus B19, influenza, CMV and Epstein-Barr virus. Cytomegalovirus status was reported to be diagnosed by the classifier with high specificity and sensitivity in both the original and validation cohorts. A group of highly shared sequence variants was considered likely to be a technical artifact of the sequencing pipeline. The only immune exposure information available for the cohort was CMV serostatus. In a later analysis, more than 15,000 TCR beta sequences were associated with specific HLA alleles at a false discovery rate of 0.05. V-gene and J-gene trimming of TCR beta chains was associated with a missense DCLRE1C variant in a later genetic analysis, and the association was replicated in an independent cohort. Because HLA typing was missing for some donors at each locus, association tests included only the typed subset. Correlated functional status among segregating V segments might reflect linkage disequilibrium, but an unknown experimental factor could not be ruled out. Compared with equally common non-associated chains, HLA-associated TCR beta chains in a later analysis were more clonally expanded and had lower generation probabilities.

A note on this clone: The specificity of this receptor is unknown. Within one base of it there is no much larger clone, and no base qualities were kept. This CDR3 is also generated by other DNA sequences in the sample.

The library came from the immunoSEQ multiplex PCR assay. The multiplex PCR relied on a mix of 60 forward primers for TCR Vbeta segments and 13 reverse primers for TCR Jbeta segments. Amplification of the CDR3 region of rearranged TCR beta genes was performed with a multiplex PCR assay on genomic DNA. The amplified TCR beta libraries were sequenced on the Illumina HiSeq System as 87-base-pair reads. The authors' pipeline ran thus. A later analysis tallied around 87 million unique TCR beta chains across the 700 or so repertoires, and around 9.9 million of those chains were shared by two or more donors. Raw reads were error-corrected and collapsed into unique sequences by a nearest-neighbor algorithm in which closely related sequences were merged to remove PCR and sequencing errors. CDR3 sequences were aligned to IMGT reference sequences to assign V, D and J gene segments. For a sequence to be retained, a match of at least six nucleotides to both a V gene segment and a J gene segment was required. A rearrangement counted as productive if the CDR3 had no stop codons and remained in frame with V and J, and every other rearrangement counted as non-productive. Following IMGT convention, CDR3 was defined as the stretch from the second conserved V-encoded cysteine to the conserved J-encoded phenylalanine. In an earlier analysis of approximately 500 of the donors, sequences lacking an unambiguous match to a single V gene segment were excluded. In an earlier analysis of almost 600 of the donors, a V segment was called functional when productive rearrangements were above 56.7%, and segregating when the standard deviation between donors exceeded 5%. A statistical classification framework was built for diagnosing cytomegalovirus status from the catalog of TCR beta chain sequences. In a later analysis, V and J genes were assigned by comparing TCR nucleotide sequences against IMGT/GENE-DB human TR gene sequences. A later analysis assigned CDR3 sequences and most-parsimonious VDJ recombination scenarios with the TCRdist pipeline. In a later analysis, each TCR beta chain was defined by its CDR3 amino acid sequence together with its V-gene family, and reads without a unique V-gene family were excluded. To address suspected cross-contamination and a sequencing artifact, a later analysis removed roughly 640 highly shared, low-generation-probability nucleotide sequences. For each public chain, a later analysis derived a clonal expansion index from normalized ranks of inferred template counts within each repertoire. In a later analysis, generation probabilities were computed using a VDJ recombination model fitted to out-of-frame rearrangements, and the results were checked against IGoR. Hypergeometric tests were used in a later analysis to score TCR-TCR, TCR-HLA and TCR-CMV co-occurrence, with a repertoire-size bias correction applied to the TCR pairs. To estimate false discovery rates, a later analysis permuted the HLA or CMV assignments 20 times. A later analysis grouped co-occurring TCRs with DBSCAN, adding TCRdist sequence similarity when clustering within HLA-allele-positive subsets. For co-occurrence clustering, repertoires with fewer than 30,000 or more than 120,000 public chains were excluded, along with about five repertoires with anomalous nucleotide sharing. TCRdb retrieved this table from immuneACCESS and kept in-frame rearrangements only. Not all clones are present; in checked studies, unresolved V genes account for under half, and no reason is known for the remainder. That table furnishes V, J and clone size, whereas the DNA furnished D and trimming. The sample table shows about 130,000 clones, and roughly 77% are seen once. Approximately 4.3% of the sample is in the top ten clones.

The specimen sequenced was PBMCs. The chain is made from TRBV7-6 and TRBJ1-1; possibly the D gene is TRBD1, per 5 matching bases. This TCR came from a man under 40 in good health. The DNA sequence is given as TGTGCCAGCAGCTTAGGGGGGGGTAACACTGAAGCTTTCTTT. Translated, this gives CASSLGGGNTEAFF.